A single sample gave rise to the 2 T cell receptor beta chains below, sequenced in a study of regulatory T cells in long-lasting Graves disease (dated by TCRdb to the early 2020s). Library construction relied on multiplex PCR. The sequencing machine was an Illumina HiSeq 4000. CDR3 regions were amplified by Arm-PCR with iRepertoire HTBI primers to construct TCR beta libraries. TCRdb reprocessing: public reads trimmed at Q25 with fastp, clones called with MiXCR, in-frame beta chains kept. Each entry merges the rows of one CDR3 protein and shows their most common DNA and genes. The sample yields roughly 420,000 distinct CDR3 sequences; about 15% were counted once. The ten largest clonotypes hold around a sixth of the sample. The time point label corresponds to: newly diagnosed GD, antithyroid drugs for less than 3 months. For both TCR sequencing and RNA sequencing, RNA was extracted from PBMCs in TRIzol.

This sample was also put to use in a study of T cells in Graves' hyperthyroidism and ophthalmopathy.

The sample here was peripheral blood mononuclear cells (PBMCs), taken at new diagnosis, from a patient treated with antithyroid drugs. Receptors originate from a woman aged 50 to 60 with Graves disease. Donor details come from another sample of the same person, matched by shared clones.

This chain links TRBV18 with TRBJ2-5, with 8 bases lining up with TRBD1. After removal of 3 bases from V and 5 bases from J, the junction contained 11 bases not matched to a gene. This CDR3 comprises 16 residues. Germline assignment: CDR1 KGHSH and CDR2 LQKENI. CDR3 nucleotide sequence: TGTGCCAGCTCACCCACAGACAGGGGATTTGGCGAGACCCAGTACTTC. As protein: CASSPTDRGFGETQYF.

The sample holds many counts of this clonotype. The chain recombines TRBV20-1 with TRBJ2-5; D uncertain. Trimming stripped 0 bases from V and 0 bases from J, with 5 bases between. Germline V lookup: CDR1 DFQATT, CDR2 SNEGSKA (reference sequence). The CDR3 extends over 13 amino acids. Written as DNA, the CDR3 is TGCAGTGCTAGAGATGACTACCAAGAGACCCAGTACTTC. Amino acid sequence: CSARDDYQETQYF.